Listed here is a single T cell receptor beta chain. The germline gives CDR1 SGHDN, CDR2 FVKESK. This CDR3 has 13 residues. Preparation of TRB cDNA libraries relied on 5' RACE carrying UMI labels. TCRdb derives one entry per CDR3 protein from the 5' RACE reads, leaving out DNA. Reported are some 130,000 distinct CDR3 sequences; the ten largest clones contain roughly 0.31%. The data belong to a study of CXCR3-negative and CXCR3-positive naive CD8 T cells. The TCR sequence derives from a human donor in good health. Some clones in this sample may be carry-over from other donors' samples. The rearrangement links TRBV14 to TRBJ2-3; TCRdb's D call, TRBD2, is unchecked because there is no DNA. The specimen was naive CXCR3- CD8+ T cells from blood. Specified subset: CD45RO-CCR7+CD27+CD95- naive CD8+ T cells lacking CXCR3 (TNR3-). CDR3 loop: CASSQGLADTQYF.